This TCR beta chain was documented in a study of molecular identifiers for immune sequencing clone quantification. Library preparation followed earlier protocols using designated TCR primers. TCRdb called the PCR reads again in MiXCR, with one record for every CDR3 protein. The data show tens of thousands of distinct CDR3 sequences, with approximately 18% seen just once and roughly 1.5% held by the top ten. The V end lost 3 bases, the J end lost 0 bases, and 12 bases lay between the germline ends. CDR3 length: 15 amino acids. Germline V CDR1 and CDR2: GTSNPN, SVGIG (reference sequence). The specimen was naive CD8+ T cells from blood, with Jurkat cell RNA spiked in. Subset: FACS-sorted CD8+CD4-CCR7+CD45RA+ naive T cells. This chain connects TRBV30 to TRBJ1-5; D gene ambiguous. The receptor was isolated from a human donor in good health. Some libraries in this study had Jurkat cell RNA spiked in. The DNA for the CDR3 is TGTGCCTGGAGCCCGACGGTTTATAGCAATCAGCCCCAGCATTTT. This translates into CAWSPTVYSNQPQHF.